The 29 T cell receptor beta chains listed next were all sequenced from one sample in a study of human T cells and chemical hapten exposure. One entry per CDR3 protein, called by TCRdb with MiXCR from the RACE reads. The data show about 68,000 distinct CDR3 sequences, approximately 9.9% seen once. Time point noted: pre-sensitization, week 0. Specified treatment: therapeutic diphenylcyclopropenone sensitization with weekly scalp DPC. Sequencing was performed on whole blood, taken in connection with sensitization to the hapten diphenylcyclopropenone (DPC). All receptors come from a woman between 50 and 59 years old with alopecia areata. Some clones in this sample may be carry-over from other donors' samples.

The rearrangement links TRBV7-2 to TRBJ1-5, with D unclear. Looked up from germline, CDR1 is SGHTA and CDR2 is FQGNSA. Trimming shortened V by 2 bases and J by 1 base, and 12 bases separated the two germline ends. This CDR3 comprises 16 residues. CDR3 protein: CASSLTPRGSNQPQHF. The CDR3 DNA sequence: TGTGCCAGCAGCTTAACCCCCCGAGGAAGCAATCAGCCCCAGCATTTT.

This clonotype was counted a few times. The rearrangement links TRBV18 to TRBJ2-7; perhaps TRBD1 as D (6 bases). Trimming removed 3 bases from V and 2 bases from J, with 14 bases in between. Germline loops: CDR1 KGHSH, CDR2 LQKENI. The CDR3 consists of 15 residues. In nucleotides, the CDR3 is TGTGCCAGCTCACCCGGACAGCTGTCAACCTACGAGCAGTACTTC. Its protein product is CASSPGQLSTYEQYF.

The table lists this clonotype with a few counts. CDR3 protein: CASSGEANEQFF. DNA for the CDR3: TGTGCCAGCAGCGGCGAAGCCAATGAGCAGTTCTTC. This chain links TRBV2 with TRBJ2-1; D not resolved. The V and J ends lost 6 bases and 6 bases respectively, with 9 bases between them. This CDR3 is built from 12 residues. CDR1 and CDR2 (germline): SNHLY, FYNNEI.

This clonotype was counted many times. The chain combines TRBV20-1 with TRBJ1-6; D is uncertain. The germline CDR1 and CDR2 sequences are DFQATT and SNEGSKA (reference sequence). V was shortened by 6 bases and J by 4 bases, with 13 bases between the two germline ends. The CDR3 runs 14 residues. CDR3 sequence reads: CSAAYLDYNSPLHF. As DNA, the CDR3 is TGCAGTGCCGCCTACCTCGATTATAATTCACCCCTCCACTTT.

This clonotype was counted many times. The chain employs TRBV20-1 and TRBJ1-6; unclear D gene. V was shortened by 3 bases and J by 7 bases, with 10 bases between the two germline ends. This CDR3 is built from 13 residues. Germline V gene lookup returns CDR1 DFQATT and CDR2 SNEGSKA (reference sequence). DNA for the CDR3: TGCAGTGCTAGGTCGCGGTCCAATTCACCCCTCCACTTT. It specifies CSARSRSNSPLHF.

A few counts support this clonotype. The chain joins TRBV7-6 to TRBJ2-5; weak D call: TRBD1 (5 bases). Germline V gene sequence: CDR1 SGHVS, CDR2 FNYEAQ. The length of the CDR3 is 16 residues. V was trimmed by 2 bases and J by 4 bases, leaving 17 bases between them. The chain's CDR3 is CASSLNALGARETQYF. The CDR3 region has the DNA TGTGCCAGCAGCTTAAACGCTCTTGGGGCAAGAGAGACCCAGTACTTC.

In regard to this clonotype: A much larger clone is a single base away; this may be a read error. CDR3 nucleotide sequence: TGTGCCAGCAGCCAAGTTGCCCGGGGGCTCAAAAACATTCAGTACTTC. This sequence encodes CASSQVARGLKNIQYF. V gene TRBV3-1 combines with J gene TRBJ2-4; D could derive from TRBD1 or TRBD2 (6 bases each). V lost 1 base, J lost 3 bases, and 13 bases lay in between. Looked up from germline, CDR1 is LGHDT and CDR2 is YNNKEL (reference sequence). This CDR3 is 16 amino acids long. Filled out from reference TRBV3-1 and TRBJ2-4, the complete variable domain reads DTAVSQTPKYLVTQMGNDKSIKCEQNLGHDTMYWYKQDSKKFLKIMFSYNNKELIINETVPNRFSPKSPDKAHLNLHINSLELGDSAVYFCASSQVARGLKNIQYFGAGTRLSVL.

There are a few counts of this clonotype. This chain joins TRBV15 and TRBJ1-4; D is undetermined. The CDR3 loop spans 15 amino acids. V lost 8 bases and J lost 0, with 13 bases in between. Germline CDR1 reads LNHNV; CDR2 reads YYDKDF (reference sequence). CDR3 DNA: TGTGCCACCCGTGGCAGGATTGCAACTAATGAAAAACTGTTTTTT. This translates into CATRGRIATNEKLFF.

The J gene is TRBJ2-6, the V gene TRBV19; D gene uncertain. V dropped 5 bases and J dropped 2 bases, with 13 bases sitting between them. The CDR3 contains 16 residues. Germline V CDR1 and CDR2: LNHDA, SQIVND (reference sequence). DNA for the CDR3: TGTGCCAGTAGTTCGGCCAGAATGCCTGGGGCCAACGTCCTGACTTTC. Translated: CASSSARMPGANVLTF.

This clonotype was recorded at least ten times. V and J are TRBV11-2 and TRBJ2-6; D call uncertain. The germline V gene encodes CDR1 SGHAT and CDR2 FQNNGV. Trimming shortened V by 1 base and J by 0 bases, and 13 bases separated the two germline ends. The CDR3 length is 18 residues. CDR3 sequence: CASSLGDGRSSGANVLTF. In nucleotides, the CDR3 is TGTGCCAGCAGCTTAGGTGACGGACGGAGCTCTGGGGCCAACGTCCTGACTTTC.

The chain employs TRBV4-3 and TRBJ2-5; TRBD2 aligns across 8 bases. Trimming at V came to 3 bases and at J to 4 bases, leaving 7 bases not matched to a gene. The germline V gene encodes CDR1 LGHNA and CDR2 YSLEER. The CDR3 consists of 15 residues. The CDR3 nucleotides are TGCGCCAGCAGCCATCAAACGGGGGGGCGAGAGACCCAGTACTTC. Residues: CASSHQTGGRETQYF.

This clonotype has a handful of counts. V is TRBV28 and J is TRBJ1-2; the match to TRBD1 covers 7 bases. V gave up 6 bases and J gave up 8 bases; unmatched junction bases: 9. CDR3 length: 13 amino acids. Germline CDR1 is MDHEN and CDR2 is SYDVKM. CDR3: CASRLRQGSGYTF. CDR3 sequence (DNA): TGTGCCAGCAGGTTAAGACAGGGCTCCGGCTACACCTTC.

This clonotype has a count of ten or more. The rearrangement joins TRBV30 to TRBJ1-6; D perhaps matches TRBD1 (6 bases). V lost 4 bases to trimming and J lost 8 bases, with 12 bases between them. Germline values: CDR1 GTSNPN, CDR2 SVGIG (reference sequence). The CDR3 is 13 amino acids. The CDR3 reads CAWTHRADSPLHF. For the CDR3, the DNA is TGTGCCTGGACCCACAGGGCTGATTCACCCCTCCACTTT. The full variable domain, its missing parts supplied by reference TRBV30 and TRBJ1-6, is SQTIHQWPATLVQPVGSPLSLECTVEGTSNPNLYWYRQAAGRGLQLLFYSVGIGQISSEVPQNLSASRPQDRQFILSSKKLLLSDSGFYLCAWTHRADSPLHFGNGTRLTVT.

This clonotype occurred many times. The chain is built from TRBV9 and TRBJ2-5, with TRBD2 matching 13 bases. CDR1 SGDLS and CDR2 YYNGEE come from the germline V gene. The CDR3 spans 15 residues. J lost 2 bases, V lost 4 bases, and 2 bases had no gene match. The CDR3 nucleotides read TGTGCCAGCAGCTCGACTAGCGGGGGGCAAGAGACCCAGTACTTC. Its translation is CASSSTSGGQETQYF.

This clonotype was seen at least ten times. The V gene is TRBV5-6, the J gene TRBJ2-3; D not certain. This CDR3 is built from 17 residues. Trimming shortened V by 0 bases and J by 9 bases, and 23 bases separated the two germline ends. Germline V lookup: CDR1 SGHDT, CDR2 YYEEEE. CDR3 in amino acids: CASSLELAPTGFRTQYF. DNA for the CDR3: TGTGCCAGCAGCTTGGAGCTTGCGCCGACCGGATTTAGGACGCAGTATTTT.

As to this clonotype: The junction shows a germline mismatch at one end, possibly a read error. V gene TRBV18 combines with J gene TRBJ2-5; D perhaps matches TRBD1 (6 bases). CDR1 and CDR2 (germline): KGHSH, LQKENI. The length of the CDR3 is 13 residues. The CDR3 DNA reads TGTGACAGCTCACCACAAGGGGGAGAGACCCAGTACTTC. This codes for CDSSPQGGETQYF.

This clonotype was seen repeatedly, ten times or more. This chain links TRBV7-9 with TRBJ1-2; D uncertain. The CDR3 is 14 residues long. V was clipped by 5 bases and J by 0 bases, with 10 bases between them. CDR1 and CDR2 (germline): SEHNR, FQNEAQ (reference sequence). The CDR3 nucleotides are TGTGCCAGCAGCAAAGAAGCAGCTAACTATGGCTACACCTTC. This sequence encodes CASSKEAANYGYTF.

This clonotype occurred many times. This CDR3 is CASSLFIRLTSGRSTAQYF. DNA of the CDR3: TGTGCCAGCAGTTTATTCATTCGTTTGACTAGCGGGAGGAGTACGGCGCAGTATTTT. The rearrangement joins TRBV28 to TRBJ2-3; 13 bases are shared with TRBD2. J was trimmed by 10 bases and V by 1 base; bases with no gene match: 17. Looked up from germline, CDR1 is MDHEN and CDR2 is SYDVKM. CDR3 length: 19 residues.

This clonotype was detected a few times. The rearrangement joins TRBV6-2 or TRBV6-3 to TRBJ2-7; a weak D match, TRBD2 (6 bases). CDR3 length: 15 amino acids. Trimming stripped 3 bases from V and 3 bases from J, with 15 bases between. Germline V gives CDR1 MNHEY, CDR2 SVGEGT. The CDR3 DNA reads TGTGCCAGCAGTTATATGGGACTGGGTATCTACGAGCAGTACTTC. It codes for CASSYMGLGIYEQYF.

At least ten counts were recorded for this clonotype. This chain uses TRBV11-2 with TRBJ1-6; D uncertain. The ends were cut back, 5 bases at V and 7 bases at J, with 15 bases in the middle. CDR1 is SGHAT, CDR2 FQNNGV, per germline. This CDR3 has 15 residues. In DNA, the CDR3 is TGTGCCAGCAGCCCCCGGAGCGCCAAAAATTCACCCCTCCACTTT. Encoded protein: CASSPRSAKNSPLHF.

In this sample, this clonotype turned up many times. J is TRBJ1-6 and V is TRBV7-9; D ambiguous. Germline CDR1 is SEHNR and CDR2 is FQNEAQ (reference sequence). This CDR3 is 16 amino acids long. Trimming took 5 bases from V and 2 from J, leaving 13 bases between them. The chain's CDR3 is CASSLNPGAYNSPLHF. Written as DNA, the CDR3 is TGTGCCAGCAGCCTCAATCCCGGGGCCTATAATTCACCCCTCCACTTT.

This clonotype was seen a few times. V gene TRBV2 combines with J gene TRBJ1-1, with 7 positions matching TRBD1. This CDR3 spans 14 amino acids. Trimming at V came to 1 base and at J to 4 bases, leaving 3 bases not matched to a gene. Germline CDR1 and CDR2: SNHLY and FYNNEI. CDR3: CASSEGQGVTEAFF. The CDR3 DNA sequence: TGTGCCAGCAGTGAAGGCCAGGGGGTCACTGAAGCTTTCTTT.

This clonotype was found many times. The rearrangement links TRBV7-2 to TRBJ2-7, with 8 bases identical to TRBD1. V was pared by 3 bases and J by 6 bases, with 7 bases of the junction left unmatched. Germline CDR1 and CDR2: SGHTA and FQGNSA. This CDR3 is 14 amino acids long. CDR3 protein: CASSLGQGAVEQYF. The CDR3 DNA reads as TGTGCCAGCAGCTTGGGGCAGGGGGCCGTCGAGCAGTACTTC.

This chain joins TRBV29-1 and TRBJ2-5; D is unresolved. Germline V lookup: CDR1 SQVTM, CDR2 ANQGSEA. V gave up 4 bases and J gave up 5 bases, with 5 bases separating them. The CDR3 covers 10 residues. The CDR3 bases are TGCAGCGTTGTTCGTGAGACCCAGTACTTC. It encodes CSVVRETQYF.

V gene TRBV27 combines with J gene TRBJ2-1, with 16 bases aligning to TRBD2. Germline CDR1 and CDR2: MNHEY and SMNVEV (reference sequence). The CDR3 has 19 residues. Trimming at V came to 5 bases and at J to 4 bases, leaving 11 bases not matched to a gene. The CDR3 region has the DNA TGTGCCAGCAGTACAACCGGGACTAGCGGGGGGGTGACTTACAATGAGCAGTTCTTC. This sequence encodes CASSTTGTSGGVTYNEQFF.

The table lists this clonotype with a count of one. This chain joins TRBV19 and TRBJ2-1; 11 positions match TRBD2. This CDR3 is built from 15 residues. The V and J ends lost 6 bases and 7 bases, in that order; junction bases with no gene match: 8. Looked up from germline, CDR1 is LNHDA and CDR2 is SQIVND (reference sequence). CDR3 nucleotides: TGTGCCAGTAGATGGGCTAGCGGGGGGTTTAATGAGCAGTTCTTC. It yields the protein CASRWASGGFNEQFF.

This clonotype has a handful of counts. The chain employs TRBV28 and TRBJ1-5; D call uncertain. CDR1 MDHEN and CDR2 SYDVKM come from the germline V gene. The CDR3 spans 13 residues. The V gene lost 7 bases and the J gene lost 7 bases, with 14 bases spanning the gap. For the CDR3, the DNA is TGTGCCAGCACCCCCGCTCCGCGACAGCCCCAGCATTTT. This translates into CASTPAPRQPQHF.

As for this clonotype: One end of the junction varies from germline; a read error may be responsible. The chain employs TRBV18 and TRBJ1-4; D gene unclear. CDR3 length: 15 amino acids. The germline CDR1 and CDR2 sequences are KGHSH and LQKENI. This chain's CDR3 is CASSPPAATNEKLLF. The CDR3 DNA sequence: TGTGCCAGCTCACCACCGGCTGCAACTAATGAAAAACTGCTTTTT.

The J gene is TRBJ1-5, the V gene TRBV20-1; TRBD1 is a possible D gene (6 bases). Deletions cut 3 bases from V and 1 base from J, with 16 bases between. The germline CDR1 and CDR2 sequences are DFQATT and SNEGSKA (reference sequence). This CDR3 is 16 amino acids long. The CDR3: CSASTLGGASNQPQHF. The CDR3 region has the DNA TGCAGTGCTAGCACCCTGGGGGGGGCGAGCAATCAGCCCCAGCATTTT.